This passage covers 15 T cell receptor beta chains from one sample sequenced in a study of cytomegalovirus exposure and HLA in healthy donors. Some clones are missing from TCRdb's copy, which holds only in-frame ones; the method was immunoSEQ multiplex PCR. The sample lists under 110,000 clones, roughly nine tenths occurring once. Input material: PBMCs. These receptors originate from a woman younger than 35 in good health and CMV-seropositive.

The V call is TRBV5-6, the J call TRBJ2-1; no definite D call. This CDR3 comprises 15 residues. V gave up 0 bases and J gave up 5 bases, with 12 bases separating them. Germline CDR1 and CDR2: SGHDT and YYEEEE. The CDR3 loop is CASSLVTSPHNEQFF. CDR3 sequence (DNA): TGTGCCAGCAGCTTGGTGACTTCTCCACACAATGAGCAGTTCTTC.

V and J are TRBV4-3 and TRBJ1-2, with D possibly matching TRBD1 (6 bases). Deletions cut 0 bases from V and 2 bases from J, with 13 bases between. The CDR3 runs 16 residues. The germline V gene has CDR1 LGHNA and CDR2 YSLEER. The CDR3 DNA follows: TGCGCCAGCAGCCAAGAGGCAGGACAGCCGAACTATGGCTACACCTTC. Its translation is CASSQEAGQPNYGYTF.

The chain combines TRBV6-5 with TRBJ1-1, with TRBD1 identical over 8 bases. The V gene's germline CDR1 is MNHEY and CDR2 SVGAGI. The junction had 6 bases not matched to a gene; V was cut back by 6 bases and J by 3 bases. This CDR3 has 14 residues. CDR3 DNA sequence: TGTGCCAGCAGGTCCACGGGACAGGACACTGAAGCTTTCTTT. Translating gives CASRSTGQDTEAFF.

The chain uses TRBV4-1 and TRBJ2-7; a weak D match, TRBD2 (5 bases). The CDR3 extends over 13 amino acids. The V and J ends lost 0 bases and 4 bases respectively, with 7 bases between them. Germline loops: CDR1 MGHRA, CDR2 YSYEKL. CDR3 region: CASSQETGYEQYF. The CDR3, as DNA: TGCGCCAGCAGCCAAGAAACGGGATACGAGCAGTACTTC.

V and J are TRBV2 and TRBJ1-4; D gene unclear. From germline, CDR1 is SNHLY and CDR2 FYNNEI. The CDR3 sequence is 13 residues long. The V end was cut by 8 bases, the J end by 7 bases, with 14 bases between. The CDR3 DNA is TGTGCCAGCGCTGGGCAGCGGGCTGAAAAACTGTTTTTT. Its protein is CASAGQRAEKLFF. The whole variable domain, filled in from reference TRBV2 and TRBJ1-4, reads EPEVTQTPSHQVTQMGQEVILRCVPISNHLYFYWYRQILGQKVEFLVSFYNNEISEKSEIFDDQFSVERPDGSNFTLKIRSTKLEDSAMYFCASAGQRAEKLFFGSGTQLSVL.

The CDR3 protein is CASSHRQAYLNTEAFF. The CDR3 DNA follows: TGTGCCAGCAGCCATCGACAGGCGTACTTGAACACTGAAGCTTTCTTT. The rearrangement joins TRBV11-2 to TRBJ1-1, with a possible D match to TRBD1 (6 bases). The CDR3 totals 16 residues. Germline CDR1 and CDR2: SGHAT and FQNNGV. V lost 5 bases and J 0 bases, leaving 16 bases between the germline ends.

Only one count was recorded for this clone. The V and J genes are TRBV5-4 and TRBJ2-1, with D unclear. Between the trimmed V and J ends, which lost 0 bases and 0 bases, there was a span of 7 bases. The CDR3 has 15 amino acids. CDR1 and CDR2 (germline): SGHNT, YYREEE (reference sequence). The CDR3 sequence: CASSLDSGSYNEQFF. Written as DNA, the CDR3 is TGTGCCAGCAGCTTGGATAGTGGCTCCTACAATGAGCAGTTCTTC. The full variable domain, completed using reference TRBV5-4 and TRBJ2-1, is ETGVTQSPTHLIKTRGQQVTLRCSSQSGHNTVSWYQQALGQGPQFIFQYYREEENGRGNFPPRFSGLQFPNYSSELNVNALELDDSALYLCASSLDSGSYNEQFFGPGTRLTVL.

V usage is TRBV27 and J usage is TRBJ1-1; D unresolved. This CDR3 is 15 amino acids long. V was shortened by 3 bases and J by 5 bases, with 16 bases between the two germline ends. Germline V gives CDR1 MNHEY, CDR2 SMNVEV (reference sequence). The chain's CDR3 is CASSFRSGGRTEAFF. Here the CDR3 DNA reads TGTGCCAGCAGTTTTCGGAGTGGTGGGAGGACTGAAGCTTTCTTT.

The chain uses TRBV2 and TRBJ2-7; tentatively, D is TRBD2 (5 bases). In germline, CDR1 is SNHLY, CDR2 FYNNEI. V was cut by 1 base and J by 0 bases, with 13 bases left in between. The CDR3 is 16 residues long. CDR3 loop: CASSEVMAGRSYEQYV. CDR3 DNA: TGTGCCAGCAGTGAAGTGATGGCGGGTCGCTCCTACGAGCAGTACGTC.

J is TRBJ1-6 and V is TRBV5-1; D gene uncertain. CDR3 length: 15 residues. V was cut by 7 bases and J by 0 bases, with 11 bases left in between. The germline gives CDR1 SGHRS, CDR2 YFSETQ. CDR3 DNA sequence: TGCGCCAGCTCGGACGGACTCTCCTATAATTCACCCCTCCACTTT. This gives the protein CASSDGLSYNSPLHF. Variable domain in full (rest from reference TRBV5-1 and TRBJ1-6): KAGVTQTPRYLIKTRGQQVTLSCSPISGHRSVSWYQQTPGQGLQFLFEYFSETQRNKGNFPGRFSGRQFSNSRSEMNVSTLELGDSALYLCASSDGLSYNSPLHFGNGTRLTVT.

The J gene is TRBJ1-6, the V gene TRBV10-2; 8 bases are a match to TRBD1. The CDR3 consists of 14 residues. The trim removed 6 bases at V and 9 bases at J, leaving 7 bases unmatched. CDR1 is WSHSY and CDR2 is SAAADI in the germline V gene. This chain's CDR3 is CASSPGGRGSPLHF. The CDR3 nucleotides are TGCGCCAGCAGCCCAGGGGGCCGGGGTTCACCCCTCCACTTT.

The gene calls are TRBV7-9 and TRBJ2-5, with D unclear. The CDR3 is made up of 12 amino acids. V lost 5 bases and J lost 8, with 12 bases in between. Germline-derived CDR1 and CDR2 are SEHNR and FQNEAQ (reference sequence). This chain's CDR3 is CASSLLGDTQYF. CDR3 bases: TGTGCCAGCAGCCTACTGGGCGATACCCAGTACTTC.

The chain is built from TRBV19 and TRBJ1-1; 8 bases match TRBD1. The CDR3 runs to 15 residues. The germline gives CDR1 LNHDA, CDR2 SQIVND (reference sequence). J gave up 0 bases and V 5 bases, and 5 bases lay outside the gene matches. Written as DNA, the CDR3 is TGTGCCAGTAGTGAAGGACAGGGTATGAACACTGAAGCTTTCTTT. Protein sequence: CASSEGQGMNTEAFF. The complete variable domain, with remaining parts taken from reference TRBV19 and TRBJ1-1, reads DGGITQSPKYLFRKEGQNVTLSCEQNLNHDAMYWYRQDPGQGLRLIYYSQIVNDFQKGDIAEGYSVSREKKESFPLTVTSAQKNPTAFYLCASSEGQGMNTEAFFGQGTRLTVV.

V and J are TRBV10-3 and TRBJ1-3; D might be TRBD1 (5 bases). In germline, CDR1 is ENHRY, CDR2 SYGVKD. The CDR3 has 17 amino acids. V was clipped by 3 bases and J by 9 bases, with 24 bases between them. This CDR3 reads CAISEGPVRGTPGTIYF. DNA of the CDR3: TGTGCCATCAGTGAAGGCCCGGTCCGCGGGACCCCGGGCACCATATATTTT.

The chain recombines TRBV29-1 with TRBJ2-7, with a tentative D call TRBD1 (6 bases). The CDR3 runs 12 residues. Germline loops: CDR1 SQVTM, CDR2 ANQGSEA. V shed 6 bases and J shed 5 bases, with 14 bases lying between them. For the CDR3, the DNA is TGCAGCGTCGGTGATAACAGGGACGAGCAGTACTTC. It is translated as CSVGDNRDEQYF.